Included here is one TCR beta chain sequence, with context. The sample originates from a study of blood T cell repertoires in COVID-19. This CDR3 is built from 16 residues. Germline V gene lookup returns CDR1 SGHRS and CDR2 YFSETQ. V lost 4 bases to trimming and J lost 1 base; unmatched junction nucleotides: 10. Clones were sequenced by immunoSEQ multiplex PCR, and TCRdb holds only the in-frame ones, with some missing. This table has approximately 75,000 clones, approximately 86% appearing once. The chain has TRBV5-1 and TRBJ2-7, with 8 positions matching TRBD1. This clonotype was sampled from a man older than 75 with COVID-19, enrolled during active disease. Sequencing used peripheral blood. CDR3: CASSTRTGLSSYEQYF. The CDR3 DNA sequence: TGCGCCAGCAGCACCCGGACAGGGCTCTCTTCCTACGAGCAGTACTTC. Full variable domain (missing parts from reference TRBV5-1 and TRBJ2-7): KAGVTQTPRYLIKTRGQQVTLSCSPISGHRSVSWYQQTPGQGLQFLFEYFSETQRNKGNFPGRFSGRQFSNSRSEMNVSTLELGDSALYLCASSTRTGLSSYEQYFGPGTRLTVT.